Detailed here is one TCR beta chain. Its antigen is unknown. Method: immunoSEQ multiplex PCR; TCRdb's copy keeps in-frame clones and lacks some. The sample has 120,000 to 150,000 clones, roughly 93% seen once. These data are taken from a study of T cell responses to AZD1222 COVID-19 vaccine. Notes on the study in general: The study identified only five to seven AZD1222 recipients as seropositive at baseline. Donors were mostly white British, more females; clonal diversity possibly underestimated. Elevations in Spike-specific TCR breadth and depth followed administration of two AZD1222 doses. Within unmutated variant regions lay the reported targets of nearly half of spike-specific TCRs.

This receptor was obtained from an adult in good health. The source was peripheral blood, collected on day 0 of MenACWY control vaccination.

In DNA, the CDR3 is TGTGCCAGTAGTATACTAGCGGGAAACTCCTACAATGAGCAGTTCTTC. This codes for CASSILAGNSYNEQFF. The chain has TRBV19 and TRBJ2-1, with 9 bases fitting TRBD2. The germline V gene has CDR1 LNHDA and CDR2 SQIVND (reference sequence). The CDR3 consists of 16 residues. Trimming cost V 2 bases and J 0 bases; bases outside gene matches: 2. The complete variable domain, with remaining parts taken from reference TRBV19 and TRBJ2-1, reads DGGITQSPKYLFRKEGQNVTLSCEQNLNHDAMYWYRQDPGQGLRLIYYSQIVNDFQKGDIAEGYSVSREKKESFPLTVTSAQKNPTAFYLCASSILAGNSYNEQFFGPGTRLTVL.